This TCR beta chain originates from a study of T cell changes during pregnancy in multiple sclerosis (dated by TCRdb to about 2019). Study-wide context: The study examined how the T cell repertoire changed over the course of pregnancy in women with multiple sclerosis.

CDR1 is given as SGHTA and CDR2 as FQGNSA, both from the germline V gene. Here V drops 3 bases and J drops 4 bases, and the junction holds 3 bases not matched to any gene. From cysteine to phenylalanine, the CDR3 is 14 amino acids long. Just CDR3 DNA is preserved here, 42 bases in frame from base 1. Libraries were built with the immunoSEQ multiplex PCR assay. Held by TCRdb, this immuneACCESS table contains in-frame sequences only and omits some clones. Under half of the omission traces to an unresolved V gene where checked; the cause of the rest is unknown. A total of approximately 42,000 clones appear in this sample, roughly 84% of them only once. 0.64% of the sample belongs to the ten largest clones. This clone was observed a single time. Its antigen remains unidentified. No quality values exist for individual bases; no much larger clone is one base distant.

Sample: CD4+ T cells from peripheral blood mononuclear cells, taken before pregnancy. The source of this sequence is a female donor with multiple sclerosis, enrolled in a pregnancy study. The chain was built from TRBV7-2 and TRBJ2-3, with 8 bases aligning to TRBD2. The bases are TGTGCCAGCAGCTTGACCGGGGGGGCAGATACGCAGTATTTT. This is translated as CASSLTGGADTQYF.